Listed below are T cell receptor beta chains from one sample, sequenced in a study of technical replicates of blood from a handful of donors. The table came from immunoSEQ multiplex PCR; TCRdb's copy has only in-frame clones and leaves some out. This table holds around 76,000 clones, more than 90% found once. What was sequenced was T cells isolated from PBMCs. The receptors shown here come from a human donor in good health. Each CDR3 is given with its conserved first and last residue. The order of the fields is V gene, D gene, J gene, clone size, CDR3 DNA, CDR3 protein. D genes are given only for firm matches. Rows may omit the clone size; those that give it use once, few, many or a size class.

TRBV6-6,NA,TRBJ1-2,NA,TGTGCCAGCAGTCTGACAGAAGGCTACACCTTC,CASSLTEGYTF
TRBV25-1,TRBD1,TRBJ2-7,once,TGTGCCAGCAGCCGGACAGGCGAGCAGTACTTC,CASSRTGEQYF
TRBV5-1,TRBD2,TRBJ2-3,NA,TGCGCCAGCAGCTTGGTTACTAGCGGGACTGGAGATACGCAGTATTTT,CASSLVTSGTGDTQYF
TRBV7-9,TRBD1,TRBJ2-4,NA,TGTGCCAGCACCAGGGGGAAGTTATCCAAAAACATTCAGTACTTC,CASTRGKLSKNIQYF
TRBV27,TRBD1,TRBJ1-5,NA,TGTGCCAGCACGGGACAGGGAAGCAATCAGCCCCAGCATTTT,CASTGQGSNQPQHF
TRBV7-2,TRBD2,TRBJ2-7,NA,TGTGCCAGCAGCTTAGCCCGCGCGGGAGTCCACGAGCAGTACTTC,CASSLARAGVHEQYF
TRBV28,NA,TRBJ2-1,NA,TGTGCCAGCAGTCCTCAGAGGACAAGGGGCTACAATGAGCAGTTCTTC,CASSPQRTRGYNEQFF
TRBV27,NA,TRBJ2-1,NA,TGTGCCAGCAGTTTACTCAATGAGCAGTTCTTC,CASSLLNEQFF
TRBV6-5,NA,TRBJ2-7,NA,TGTGCCAGCAGTTACTCGGGAGGACTAACCTACGAGCAGTACTTC,CASSYSGGLTYEQYF
TRBV5-1,TRBD2,TRBJ2-2,NA,TGCGCCAGCAGCCAAGTAGCGGGAGAGGGAACCGGGGAGCTGTTTTTT,CASSQVAGEGTGELFF
TRBV19,TRBD2,TRBJ2-7,NA,TGTGCCAGTAGTTCTATAGCGGGACCCTCCTACGAGCAGTACTTC,CASSSIAGPSYEQYF
TRBV7-2,TRBD1,TRBJ1-1,NA,TGTGCCAGCAGCTTACGATCTCTACAGGGGGCGGGTGAAGCTTTCTTT,CASSLRSLQGAGEAFF
TRBV10-3,NA,TRBJ1-5,NA,TGTGCCATCAGTGAGTCTGCGAGGGCCGGTCAGCCCCAGCATTTT,CAISESARAGQPQHF
TRBV6-1,TRBD2,TRBJ2-1,NA,TGTGCCAGCAGTGAAGAAGGACTAGCGGGTGGCTACAATGAGCAGTTCTTC,CASSEEGLAGGYNEQFF
TRBV7-9,TRBD1,TRBJ1-1,few,TGTGCCAGCAGCCGGACAGGGACCATGAACACTGAAGCTTTCTTT,CASSRTGTMNTEAFF
TRBV27,TRBD1,TRBJ1-1,NA,TGTGCCAGCAGTCCCCTGACATCCAGGGGGACTGAAGCTTTCTTT,CASSPLTSRGTEAFF
TRBV18,NA,TRBJ2-3,NA,TGTGCCAGCTCTCCCCCCGAGGGGGGGAACACAGATACGCAGTATTTT,CASSPPEGGNTDTQYF
TRBV28,NA,TRBJ1-1,once,TGTGCCGTTTCCTGGGCAGGGAACACTGAAGCTTTCTTT,CAVSWAGNTEAFF
TRBV19,TRBD1,TRBJ1-1,NA,TGTGCCAGTTCCGGGACAGCCACCACTGAAGCTTTCTTT,CASSGTATTEAFF
TRBV11-1,TRBD2,TRBJ2-1,NA,TGTGCCAGCGCGGGACTAGCAGATGAGCAGTTCTTC,CASAGLADEQFF
TRBV9,NA,TRBJ1-3,NA,TGTGCCAGCAGCGCCCAGGGAGGAAACACCATATATTTT,CASSAQGGNTIYF
TRBV7-8,NA,TRBJ2-7,few,TGTGCCAGCAGTCCAGGGTACGAGCAGTACTTC,CASSPGYEQYF
TRBV7-2,TRBD1,TRBJ1-2,NA,TGTGCCAGCAGCAAACAGGGGGGGTATGGCTACACCTTC,CASSKQGGYGYTF
TRBV7-9,NA,TRBJ1-1,once,TGTGCCAGCAGCTTAATCCGGGAGGGGAACACTGAAGCTTTCTTT,CASSLIREGNTEAFF
TRBV6-5,TRBD1,TRBJ1-2,NA,TGTGCCAGCAGTGGACAGGCCATCTATGGCTACACCTTC,CASSGQAIYGYTF
TRBV19,TRBD1,TRBJ2-7,NA,TGTGCCAGTAGTAGACAGGGTGACTACGAGCAGTACTTC,CASSRQGDYEQYF
TRBV29-1,TRBD1,TRBJ2-7,NA,TGCAGCGTTTCGGACAGGGACTCCTACGAGCAGTACTTC,CSVSDRDSYEQYF
TRBV9,NA,TRBJ2-7,NA,TGTGCCAGCAGCGTTAAGGCACAGGCAATCAACGAGCAGTACTTC,CASSVKAQAINEQYF
TRBV6-6,TRBD1,TRBJ1-5,NA,TGTGCCAGCAGTGATATCCGGGACAGTGATCAGCCCCAGCATTTT,CASSDIRDSDQPQHF
TRBV28,NA,TRBJ1-2,NA,TGTGCCAGCCGGGTACTCGATCTCGCACGAGGCTACACCTTC,CASRVLDLARGYTF
TRBV6-6,NA,TRBJ2-2,NA,TGTGCCAGCAGTTACTCGCGAGCGGCGAACACCGGGGAGCTGTTTTTT,CASSYSRAANTGELFF
TRBV10-2,NA,TRBJ1-1,NA,TGCGCCAGCAGTGAGTCGTTTCTAAACACTGAAGCTTTCTTT,CASSESFLNTEAFF
TRBV7-9,NA,TRBJ2-7,NA,TGTGCCAGCCGAGGAGGGCATTACGAGCAGTACTTC,CASRGGHYEQYF
TRBV30,TRBD1,TRBJ1-5,NA,TGTGCCTGGAGTGTAGTTGACAGGGACGATCAGCCCCAGCATTTT,CAWSVVDRDDQPQHF
TRBV7-9,NA,TRBJ1-2,NA,TGTGCCAGCAGCTTAGCAACAGGGAGCTATGGCTACACCTTC,CASSLATGSYGYTF
TRBV6-5,NA,TRBJ2-7,NA,TGTGCCAGCAGTCCGGGACATAAATACGAGCAGTACTTC,CASSPGHKYEQYF
TRBV12-5,NA,TRBJ1-2,NA,TGTGCTAGTGGTTTGGCGTTACACCGGGGGGCAACGCCTTGGTATGGCTACACCTTC,CASGLALHRGATPWYGYTF
TRBV5-1,NA,TRBJ1-2,NA,TGCGCCAGCAGCGATTCTGAGATGCTAGCTAACTATGGCTACACCTTC,CASSDSEMLANYGYTF
TRBV19,TRBD2,TRBJ2-1,NA,TGTGCCAGTAGTATTTCGGGGGGTCCCAGCTCCTACAATGAGCAGTTCTTC,CASSISGGPSSYNEQFF
TRBV21-1,NA,TRBJ2-2,NA,TGTGCCAGCATAAAACGGGACAGCAGGAACACCGGGGAGCTGTTTTTT,CASIKRDSRNTGELFF
TRBV2,TRBD1,TRBJ1-1,NA,TGTGCCCCTTTATTGGACAGGGCGGGGACTGAAGCTTTCTTT,CAPLLDRAGTEAFF
TRBV7-6,TRBD1,TRBJ1-2,NA,TGTGCCAGCAGCTTAGGTACAGGGGGCGGCTATGGCTACACCTTC,CASSLGTGGGYGYTF
TRBV10-3,NA,TRBJ2-7,NA,TGTGCCATCAGTGAGTCTTTAAGAGGGGGAAGCTCCTACGAGCAGTACTTC,CAISESLRGGSSYEQYF
TRBV6-5,TRBD1,TRBJ2-7,NA,TGTGCCAGCAGTCACCGGGACAGACCCTACGAGCAGTACTTC,CASSHRDRPYEQYF
TRBV6-6,NA,TRBJ1-1,NA,TGTGGGGCGGGGCCTGAAGCTTTCTTT,CGAGPEAFF
TRBV28,NA,TRBJ1-1,NA,TGTGCCAGCAATTTCGGGACACTGGGGACTGAAGCTTTCTTT,CASNFGTLGTEAFF